This TCR beta chain was sequenced in a study of cytomegalovirus exposure and HLA in healthy donors. For this clone: Antigen specificity is unknown.

This CDR3 is built from 13 residues. The germline V and J ends were trimmed by 4 bases and 5 bases, with 10 bases remaining between them. From germline, CDR1 is SGHTA and CDR2 FQGTGA. Broader study findings: Most TCR sequences were uncommon, yet certain public TCRs appeared in many donors.

This PCR relied on a set of 60 Vbeta primers and 13 Jbeta primers. The table came from immunoSEQ multiplex PCR; TCRdb's copy has only in-frame clones and leaves some out. This repertoire includes some 150,000 clones. This receptor was identified in a man aged 40-49 years in good health and CMV-seronegative. The chain uses TRBV7-3 and TRBJ2-3; D might be TRBD1 (5 bases). The sample taken for sequencing was PBMCs. The CDR3 DNA is TGTGCCAGCAGCTCGACAGCGAAAGATACGCAGTATTTT. It translates to CASSSTAKDTQYF.